These 22 T cell receptor beta chains were sequenced from one sample in a study of blood T cell repertoires in COVID-19. The assay was immunoSEQ multiplex PCR, and TCRdb's table has in-frame clones only and misses some. This sample has about 410,000 clones; roughly 85% occur once, and the top ten carry more than 1.4%. Input material: peripheral blood. These receptors all stem from a woman under 40 with active or convalescent COVID-19.

This clone was counted between two and nine times. The chain is built from TRBV7-2 and TRBJ1-1; TRBD1 matches 12 bases. V lost 5 bases and J lost 1; bases outside the gene matches: 5. Germline loops: CDR1 SGHTA, CDR2 FQGNSA. The CDR3 extends over 16 amino acids. The CDR3 nucleotides are TGTGCCAGCAGCCGGGACAGGGGGCTCCGGAACACTGAAGCTTTCTTT. Its protein product is CASSRDRGLRNTEAFF.

This chain joins TRBV3-1 (or the pseudogene TRBV3-2) and TRBJ2-1, with D perhaps matching TRBD1 (5 bases). Trimming cost V 7 bases and J 6 bases, with 10 bases left between them. The length of the CDR3 is 12 residues. CDR1 and CDR2 (germline): LGHDT, YNNKEL (reference sequence). CDR3 bases: TGTGCCAGCAACAGGCGCGGCAATGAGCAGTTCTTC. This translates into CASNRRGNEQFF.

The rearrangement uses TRBV6-5 and TRBJ2-7, with a weak D call TRBD2 (6 bases). CDR1 is MNHEY, CDR2 SVGAGI, per germline. V was shortened by 5 bases and J by 9 bases, with 17 bases between the two germline ends. This CDR3 spans 13 amino acids. CDR3: CASSTRTGGVQYF. CDR3 DNA sequence: TGTGCCAGCAGTACACGGACCGGCGGGGTGCAGTACTTC.

This chain uses TRBV3-1 (or the pseudogene TRBV3-2) with TRBJ2-3; 10 bases fit TRBD2. The V and J ends lost 3 bases and 6 bases, in that order; junction bases with no gene match: 6. Germline V gene sequence: CDR1 LGHDT, CDR2 YNNKEL (reference sequence). The length of the CDR3 is 15 residues. The CDR3 spells CASSHGSGGADTQYF. The CDR3 DNA sequence: TGTGCCAGCAGCCACGGCAGCGGGGGGGCGGATACGCAGTATTTT.

The V gene is TRBV5-1, the J gene TRBJ2-1; 9 positions match TRBD1. Germline V gene sequence: CDR1 SGHRS, CDR2 YFSETQ. V gave up 4 bases and J gave up 6 bases; unmatched junction bases: 17. This CDR3 comprises 18 residues. In DNA, the CDR3 is TGCGCCAGCAGCACCGACACCAGAGGGACAGGGCATTTCAATGAGCAGTTCTTC. This sequence encodes CASSTDTRGTGHFNEQFF. Using reference TRBV5-1 and TRBJ2-1 for the parts outside the CDR3, the full variable domain is KAGVTQTPRYLIKTRGQQVTLSCSPISGHRSVSWYQQTPGQGLQFLFEYFSETQRNKGNFPGRFSGRQFSNSRSEMNVSTLELGDSALYLCASSTDTRGTGHFNEQFFGPGTRLTVL.

This clone was seen just once. The V call is TRBV5-1, the J call TRBJ1-4; TRBD1 is a possible D gene (6 bases). The CDR3 contains 16 residues. Germline V gives CDR1 SGHRS, CDR2 YFSETQ. The V end lost 4 bases, the J end lost 0 bases, and 13 bases lay between the germline ends. CDR3 loop: CASSHGQIATNEKLFF. The CDR3 DNA is TGCGCCAGCAGCCACGGACAGATTGCAACTAATGAAAAACTGTTTTTT.

CDR3 nucleotides: TGTGCCAGCAGCAAAGGGAGGGTCCCGGACAGGGCCTCGAACACTGAAGCTTTCTTT. It yields the protein CASSKGRVPDRASNTEAFF. The chain has TRBV21-1 and TRBJ1-1; no check of the table's D call, TRBD1, against the DNA was made. TRBV21-1 is assigned pseudogene status. This CDR3 is built from 19 residues.

V and J are TRBV12-5 and TRBJ2-1; 8 bases fit TRBD2. The junction had 5 bases not matched to a gene; V was cut back by 1 base and J by 6 bases. The CDR3 spans 15 residues. Per the germline V gene, CDR1 is LGHNT and CDR2 is FRNRAP. The CDR3 DNA is TGTGCTAGTGGTTTGGAAGCGGGAGTAGGCAATGAGCAGTTCTTC. Translation: CASGLEAGVGNEQFF.

This chain connects TRBV7-9 to TRBJ2-5; a possible D gene is TRBD2 (5 bases). The CDR3 totals 17 residues. Germline values: CDR1 SEHNR, CDR2 FQNEAQ (reference sequence). V lost 2 bases, J lost 4 bases, and 20 bases lay in between. CDR3 DNA sequence: TGTGCCAGCAGCTTAAACCGGGGAAGTCTGGTGGGAGAGACCCAGTACTTC. Translated: CASSLNRGSLVGETQYF. Full variable domain (remainder filled in from reference TRBV7-9 and TRBJ2-5): DTGVSQNPRHKITKRGQNVTFRCDPISEHNRLYWYRQTLGQGPEFLTYFQNEAQLEKSRLLSDRFSAERPKGSFSTLEIQRTEQGDSAMYLCASSLNRGSLVGETQYFGPGTRLLVL.

The rearrangement links TRBV6-1 to TRBJ1-2, with D possibly TRBD1 on 6 matching bases. Germline CDR1 is MNHNS and CDR2 is SASEGT. The CDR3 has 15 amino acids. The V and J ends lost 3 bases and 2 bases respectively, with 13 bases between them. In DNA, the CDR3 is TGTGCCAGCAGTGATTCCCTTACAGGGAACTATGGCTACACCTTC. Translating gives CASSDSLTGNYGYTF.

The V gene is TRBV28, the J gene TRBJ1-5; D is uncertain. V was trimmed by 2 bases and J by 3 bases, leaving 14 bases between them. CDR3 size: 16 residues. Germline assignment: CDR1 MDHEN and CDR2 SYDVKM. CDR3 region: CASSLIAGEANQPQHF. The CDR3 nucleotides are TGTGCCAGCAGTTTAATTGCCGGGGAGGCCAATCAGCCCCAGCATTTT.

The chain combines TRBV6-5 with TRBJ1-1, with D maybe TRBD1 (5 bases). V was shortened by 8 bases and J by 1 base, with 8 bases between the two germline ends. This CDR3 comprises 12 residues. Germline CDR1 is MNHEY and CDR2 is SVGAGI. The CDR3 DNA reads TGTGCCAGCGGGGGGAGGAACACTGAAGCTTTCTTT. It specifies CASGGRNTEAFF.

This clone was counted once. This chain joins TRBV2 and TRBJ1-2, with D possibly matching TRBD1 (6 bases). Germline CDR1 is SNHLY and CDR2 is FYNNEI. The germline V and J ends were trimmed by 2 bases and 6 bases, with 13 bases remaining between them. This CDR3 region has 14 residues. In DNA form, the CDR3 reads TGTGCCAGCAGTGAAAGAACAGGGCGGAATGGCTACACCTTC. Encoded protein: CASSERTGRNGYTF.

This clone was observed a single time. The V call is TRBV4-1, the J call TRBJ2-3; the D gene is possibly TRBD2 (5 bases). V lost 0 bases to trimming and J lost 5 bases, with 15 bases between them. The CDR3 contains 16 residues. CDR1 MGHRA and CDR2 YSYEKL come from the germline V gene. The CDR3 protein is CASSQDLEVEGDTQYF. In nucleotides, the CDR3 is TGCGCCAGCAGCCAAGATCTAGAGGTCGAGGGAGATACGCAGTATTTT.

This chain connects TRBV18 to TRBJ2-2, with 10 nucleotides matching TRBD2. V was clipped by 2 bases and J by 0 bases; unmatched bases: 9. The CDR3 has 19 residues. From germline, CDR1 is KGHSH and CDR2 LQKENI. This chain's CDR3 is CASSPSYLAGATNTGELFF. The DNA for the CDR3 is TGTGCCAGCTCACCAAGTTATCTAGCGGGGGCCACGAACACCGGGGAGCTGTTTTTT.

The rearrangement joins TRBV4-1 to TRBJ1-1, with D possibly TRBD1 on 6 matching bases. Germline V gene lookup returns CDR1 MGHRA and CDR2 YSYEKL. V lost 3 bases to trimming and J lost 6 bases, with 14 bases between them. CDR3 size: 14 residues. The CDR3 coding sequence is TGCGCCAGCAGCCAGGGACGAGGACAGTCTGAAGCTTTCTTT. Translating it yields CASSQGRGQSEAFF.

V usage is TRBV5-4 and J usage is TRBJ1-3, with a weak D call TRBD1 (6 bases). There are 16 residues in the CDR3. V was shortened by 0 bases and J by 0 bases, with 10 bases between the two germline ends. Germline CDR1 is SGHNT and CDR2 is YYREEE (reference sequence). CDR3 DNA: TGTGCCAGCAGCTTGGAGGGACAAGTCTCTGGAAACACCATATATTTT. Translated: CASSLEGQVSGNTIYF.

The chain uses TRBV19 and TRBJ2-1; 10 nucleotides match TRBD1. V lost 4 bases, J lost 0 bases, and 3 bases stayed unmatched. Looked up from germline, CDR1 is LNHDA and CDR2 is SQIVND (reference sequence). The CDR3 runs 16 residues. This CDR3 reads CASSTGQGISYNEQFF. CDR3 DNA sequence: TGTGCCAGTAGTACGGGACAGGGGATCTCCTACAATGAGCAGTTCTTC.

The chain combines TRBV20-1 with TRBJ1-1, with a weak D call TRBD1 (6 bases). Germline V lookup: CDR1 DFQATT, CDR2 SNEGSKA (reference sequence). The V end was cut by 3 bases, the J end by 4 bases, with 15 bases between. The CDR3 consists of 14 residues. The DNA for the CDR3 is TGCAGTGCTAGTAACCCAGGGGCCCTCACTGAAGCTTTCTTT. Translation: CSASNPGALTEAFF.

The gene calls are TRBV19 and TRBJ2-2; TRBD2 agrees at 11 bases. The CDR3 has 16 residues. Germline CDR1 LNHDA, CDR2 SQIVND (reference sequence). J was trimmed by 3 bases and V by 4 bases; bases with no gene match: 4. The CDR3 nucleotides are TGTGCCAGTAGTACGACTAGCGGGACGCACACCGGGGAGCTGTTTTTT. Translating it yields CASSTTSGTHTGELFF.

V is TRBV10-2 and J is TRBJ1-1; D unresolved. Trimming pared 2 bases from V and 0 bases from J, leaving 7 bases between. This CDR3 contains 14 residues. The V gene's germline CDR1 is WSHSY and CDR2 SAAADI. This chain's CDR3 is CASSEDTLNTEAFF. As DNA, the CDR3 is TGCGCCAGCAGTGAGGACACTTTGAACACTGAAGCTTTCTTT.

This clone was detected only a few times. The chain uses TRBV29-1 and TRBJ1-1; D is undetermined. Trimming cost V 3 bases and J 0 bases, with 8 bases left between them. Germline loops: CDR1 SQVTM, CDR2 ANQGSEA. This CDR3 spans 13 amino acids. The CDR3 DNA sequence: TGCAGCGTTGACCGGAGGCTGAACACTGAAGCTTTCTTT. Encoded protein: CSVDRRLNTEAFF.